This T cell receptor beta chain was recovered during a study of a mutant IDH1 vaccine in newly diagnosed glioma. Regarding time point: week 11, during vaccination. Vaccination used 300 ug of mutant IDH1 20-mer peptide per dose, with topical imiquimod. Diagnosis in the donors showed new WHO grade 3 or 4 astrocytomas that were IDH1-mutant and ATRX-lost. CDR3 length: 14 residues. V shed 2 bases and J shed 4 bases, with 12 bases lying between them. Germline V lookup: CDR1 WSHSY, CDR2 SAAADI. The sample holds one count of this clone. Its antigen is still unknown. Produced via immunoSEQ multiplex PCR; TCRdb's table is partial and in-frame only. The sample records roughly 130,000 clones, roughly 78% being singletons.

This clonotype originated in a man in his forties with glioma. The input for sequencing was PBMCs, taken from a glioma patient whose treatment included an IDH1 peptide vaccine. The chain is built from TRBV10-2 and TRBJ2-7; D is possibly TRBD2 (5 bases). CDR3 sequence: CASSEEGGRYEQYF. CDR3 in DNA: TGCGCCAGCAGTGAGGAAGGAGGAAGGTACGAGCAGTACTTC.